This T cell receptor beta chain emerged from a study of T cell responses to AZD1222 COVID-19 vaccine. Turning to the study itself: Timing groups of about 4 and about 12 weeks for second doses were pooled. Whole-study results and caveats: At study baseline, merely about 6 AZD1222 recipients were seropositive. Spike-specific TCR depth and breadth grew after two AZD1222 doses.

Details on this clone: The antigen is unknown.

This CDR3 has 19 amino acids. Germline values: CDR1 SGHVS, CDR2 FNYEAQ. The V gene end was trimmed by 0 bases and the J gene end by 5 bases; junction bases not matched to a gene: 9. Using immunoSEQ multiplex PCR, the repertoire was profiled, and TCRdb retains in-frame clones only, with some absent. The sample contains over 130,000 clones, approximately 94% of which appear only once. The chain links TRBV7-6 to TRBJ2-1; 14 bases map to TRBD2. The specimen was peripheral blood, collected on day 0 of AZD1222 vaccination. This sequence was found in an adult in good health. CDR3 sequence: CASSLALLGLAGVDNEQFF. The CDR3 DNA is TGTGCCAGCAGCTTAGCGCTCCTGGGACTAGCGGGAGTAGACAATGAGCAGTTCTTC.